Sequencing of this T cell receptor beta chain was carried out in a study of CD4 T cells in relation to SARS-CoV-2 and coronaviruses. Study as a whole: The HLA restriction of the shared crossreactive spike epitopes was mapped.

Details on this clone: Its target is unknown.

This CDR3 comprises 15 residues. CDR1 and CDR2 (germline): LGHNA, YSLEER. V was clipped by 5 bases and J by 4 bases; unmatched bases: 11. Unexposed donor CD4+ T cells date from about 2011-2018, before the COVID-19 pandemic. Isolation of CD4+ T cells took place after around eleven days in culture. The method was immunoSEQ multiplex PCR; TCRdb's version includes in-frame clones alone and lacks a portion of them. The sample lists more than 20,000 clones, more than 60% occurring once. The source of this sequence is a human donor in good health. The gene calls are TRBV4-3 and TRBJ2-7, with 7 bases that match TRBD1. Sequences were obtained from CD4+ T cells from PBMCs, cultured in vitro. CDR3 coding DNA: TGCGCCAGCAGCATAAACGTACAGGGGTCGTACGAGCAGTACTTC. Protein: CASSINVQGSYEQYF.